The 32 T cell receptor beta chains below come from one sample, sequenced in a study of blood T cell repertoires in COVID-19. Profiled with immunoSEQ multiplex PCR; TCRdb holds only in-frame clones, not every one. The sample carries more than 70,000 clones, more than 75% recorded once. The material sequenced was peripheral blood. The receptors were gathered from a human donor in a cohort sampled during active COVID-19.

V gene TRBV3-1 (or the pseudogene TRBV3-2) combines with J gene TRBJ2-5, with 7 bases aligning to TRBD2. V lost 7 bases to trimming and J lost 5 bases; unmatched junction nucleotides: 10. This CDR3 has 14 amino acids. Germline V gene sequence: CDR1 LGHDT, CDR2 YNNKEL (reference sequence). CDR3: CASTPKGLVETQYF. CDR3 bases: TGTGCCAGCACCCCAAAAGGACTAGTGGAGACCCAGTACTTC.

The chain recombines TRBV4-1 with TRBJ2-3; possible D gene TRBD2, 5 bases. Germline CDR1 reads MGHRA; CDR2 reads YSYEKL. CDR3 size: 16 residues. Trimming removed 0 bases from V and 3 bases from J, with 13 bases in between. CDR3 sequence: CASSQEWLAGTDTQYF. The CDR3 DNA sequence: TGCGCCAGCAGCCAAGAGTGGCTAGCTGGAACAGATACGCAGTATTTT.

The chain recombines TRBV2 with TRBJ2-5; TRBD1 matches at 7 bases. Germline lookup yields CDR1 SNHLY and CDR2 FYNNEI. Unmatched junction bases numbered 7, after V lost 8 bases and J lost 4 bases. CDR3 size: 13 residues. In nucleotides, the CDR3 is TGTGCCAGCGCAGGGGGTTGGGTAGAGACCCAGTACTTC. Its protein is CASAGGWVETQYF.

This chain links TRBV27 with TRBJ2-7; possible D gene TRBD1, 5 bases. Per the germline V gene, CDR1 is MNHEY and CDR2 is SMNVEV (reference sequence). V gave up 0 bases and J gave up 11 bases, with 14 bases separating them. The CDR3 totals 13 residues. The CDR3 protein is CASSLSSQGIEYF. The CDR3 nucleotides read TGTGCCAGCAGTTTATCTTCCCAGGGTATCGAGTACTTC.

V and J are TRBV14 and TRBJ2-7; D is ambiguous. Trimming cost V 2 bases and J 3 bases, with 11 bases left between them. CDR3 size: 14 residues. Germline-derived CDR1 and CDR2 are SGHDN and FVKESK. The CDR3 nucleotides read TGTGCCAGCAGCCAACCCGGCAGGCTCTACGAGCAGTACTTC. It encodes CASSQPGRLYEQYF.

The chain has TRBV4-2 and TRBJ2-3, with 8 bases that match TRBD2. J was trimmed by 6 bases and V by 1 base; bases with no gene match: 3. The V gene's germline CDR1 is LGHNA and CDR2 YNFKEQ. The CDR3 is 14 amino acids. This CDR3 is CASSQVVAGDTQYF. CDR3 coding DNA: TGTGCCAGCAGCCAAGTGGTAGCGGGGGATACGCAGTATTTT.

The chain couples TRBV7-2 to TRBJ1-3, with D perhaps matching TRBD1 (6 bases). CDR3 length equals 13 residues. Germline V gene lookup returns CDR1 SGHTA and CDR2 FQGNSA. V lost 6 bases, J lost 3 bases, and 9 bases lay in between. The CDR3 sequence is CASRQGGGNTIYF. As DNA, the CDR3 is TGTGCCAGCAGACAGGGTGGTGGAAACACCATATATTTT.

This clone turned up a few times. The chain carries TRBV28 and TRBJ1-1; a weak D match, TRBD1 (6 bases). The CDR3 loop spans 14 amino acids. Germline assignment: CDR1 MDHEN and CDR2 SYDVKM. V lost 5 bases and J 7 bases, leaving 17 bases between the germline ends. DNA of the CDR3: TGTGCCAGCAGTCCCCCTACTGGACAGCGTGAAGCTTTCTTT. It encodes CASSPPTGQREAFF.

This clone was recorded once. The CDR3 loop reads CASSPYSTDTQYF. The CDR3 DNA is TGTGCCAGCAGCCCGTATAGCACAGATACGCAGTATTTT. The V and J genes are TRBV7-3 and TRBJ2-3; D not certain. Germline assignment: CDR1 SGHTA and CDR2 FQGTGA. Between the trimmed V and J ends, which lost 5 bases and 0 bases, there was a span of 6 bases. The CDR3 runs to 13 residues.

The rearrangement uses TRBV7-9 and TRBJ2-3; TRBD2 agrees at 10 bases. Germline CDR1 reads SEHNR; CDR2 reads FQNEAQ (reference sequence). This CDR3 region has 18 residues. Trimming removed 5 bases from V and 3 bases from J; junction bases left unmatched: 14. The CDR3 nucleotides read TGTGCCAGCAGCCGAGGACTAGCGGAACTGAGAGGGACAGATACGCAGTATTTT. It is translated as CASSRGLAELRGTDTQYF. Based on the CDR3 plus reference TRBV7-9 and TRBJ2-3, the full variable domain is DTGVSQNPRHKITKRGQNVTFRCDPISEHNRLYWYRQTLGQGPEFLTYFQNEAQLEKSRLLSDRFSAERPKGSFSTLEIQRTEQGDSAMYLCASSRGLAELRGTDTQYFGPGTRLTVL.

The rearrangement joins TRBV28 to TRBJ2-7; 11 nucleotides agree with TRBD2. V gave up 2 bases and J gave up 4 bases; unmatched junction bases: 7. The CDR3 runs 16 residues. The germline V gene has CDR1 MDHEN and CDR2 SYDVKM. The CDR3 DNA reads as TGTGCCAGCAGTTTACCTATAGCGGGAGGGCCGTACGAGCAGTACTTC. Its translation: CASSLPIAGGPYEQYF.

The chain joins TRBV19 to TRBJ1-4, with TRBD1 as a possible D gene (5 bases). Germline V gives CDR1 LNHDA, CDR2 SQIVND (reference sequence). Trimming removed 1 base at V and 8 bases at J, with 14 bases between. CDR3 length: 15 residues. Here the CDR3 DNA reads TGTGCCAGTAGTATAGTGCCCGGGGGTCAGGAAAAACTGTTTTTT. Amino acid sequence: CASSIVPGGQEKLFF.

The chain is built from TRBV6-4 and TRBJ2-1, with TRBD2 matching 7 bases. V was clipped by 3 bases and J by 3 bases; unmatched bases: 5. The CDR3 has 15 residues. CDR1 MRHNA and CDR2 SNTAGT come from the germline V gene. CDR3 amino acids: CASSDGLADYNEQFF. The CDR3 nucleotides are TGTGCCAGCAGTGATGGTCTAGCGGACTACAATGAGCAGTTCTTC.

J is TRBJ2-7 and V is TRBV6-5; 8 bases are a match to TRBD2. Germline V gives CDR1 MNHEY, CDR2 SVGAGI. CDR3 length: 15 amino acids. V shed 2 bases and J 3 bases; nucleotides not matched to a gene: 6. CDR3 nucleotide sequence: TGTGCCAGCAGTTACGGAACTAGCGGCTTCTACGAGCAGTACTTC. This codes for CASSYGTSGFYEQYF.

V and J are TRBV7-9 and TRBJ2-7; tentative D call: TRBD2 (5 bases). Germline V gene lookup returns CDR1 SEHNR and CDR2 FQNEAQ (reference sequence). CDR3 length: 12 amino acids. The V end was cut by 6 bases, the J end by 3 bases, with 9 bases between. The CDR3 sequence: CASSEGYYEQYF. DNA of the CDR3: TGTGCCAGCAGTGAGGGTTACTACGAGCAGTACTTC.

The chain carries TRBV29-1 and TRBJ1-3; 9 nucleotides align to TRBD1. V gave up 6 bases and J gave up 4 bases; unmatched junction bases: 7. The CDR3 runs to 14 residues. CDR1 and CDR2 from the germline V gene are SQVTM and ANQGSEA. The chain's CDR3 is CSVWDRAAGNTIYF. CDR3 nucleotide sequence: TGCAGCGTATGGGACAGGGCTGCGGGAAACACCATATATTTT.

The rearrangement links TRBV20-1 to TRBJ1-1; tentatively, D is TRBD1 (5 bases). CDR3 size: 11 residues. V dropped 6 bases and J dropped 11 bases, with 16 bases sitting between them. Germline CDR1 is DFQATT and CDR2 is SNEGSKA (reference sequence). The CDR3 sequence: CSAQPGAQAFF. As DNA, the CDR3 is TGCAGTGCCCAGCCTGGGGCGCAGGCTTTCTTT.

This chain connects TRBV18 to TRBJ1-4; 10 positions agree with TRBD1. Germline CDR1 KGHSH, CDR2 LQKENI. V shed 2 bases, J shed 6 bases, and the junction held 3 bases outside the gene matches. This CDR3 region has 15 residues. The CDR3: CASSPSGTGDEKLFF. CDR3 in DNA: TGTGCCAGCTCACCAAGCGGGACAGGGGATGAAAAACTGTTTTTT.

This rearrangement joins TRBV19 to TRBJ1-2, with D uncertain. Germline CDR1 and CDR2: LNHDA and SQIVND (reference sequence). Trimming removed 3 bases from V and 4 bases from J, with 15 bases in between. The CDR3 has 15 amino acids. CDR3 sequence reads: CASSMATARGYGYTF. DNA for the CDR3: TGTGCCAGTAGTATGGCCACAGCCCGGGGCTATGGCTACACCTTC.

The rearrangement links TRBV19 to TRBJ2-3; 7 positions match TRBD2. From germline, CDR1 is LNHDA and CDR2 SQIVND (reference sequence). CDR3 size: 15 residues. The junction had 6 bases not matched to a gene; V was cut back by 3 bases and J by 3 bases. CDR3 residues: CASSMSSGGTDTQYF. The CDR3 DNA reads TGTGCCAGTAGTATGTCTAGCGGCGGGACAGATACGCAGTATTTT.

V and J are TRBV9 and TRBJ1-5; 9 bases agree with TRBD1. Germline trimming cut 5 bases from V and 3 bases from J; bases unmatched to any gene: 6. The length of the CDR3 is 15 residues. The germline CDR1 and CDR2 sequences are SGDLS and YYNGEE. CDR3 coding DNA: TGTGCCAGCAGTCCCGGGACAGGGATCAATCAGCCCCAGCATTTT. It is translated as CASSPGTGINQPQHF.

The chain joins TRBV6-1 to TRBJ2-7, with D hard to call. Germline values: CDR1 MNHNS, CDR2 SASEGT. Trimming took off 3 bases at V and 4 bases at J, with 10 bases between the two ends. The CDR3 length is 13 residues. CDR3 sequence (DNA): TGTGCCAGCAGTGATCTATCCAAATACGAGCAGTACTTC. This translates into CASSDLSKYEQYF.

V and J are TRBV18 and TRBJ2-1; D uncertain. V was pared by 2 bases and J by 0 bases, with 5 bases between. The CDR3 runs 14 residues. From germline, CDR1 is KGHSH and CDR2 LQKENI. CDR3 region: CASSPSVSYNEQFF. CDR3 nucleotides: TGTGCCAGCTCACCATCCGTCTCCTACAATGAGCAGTTCTTC.

The V gene is TRBV18, the J gene TRBJ1-6, with D perhaps TRBD1 (5 bases). The CDR3 spans 12 residues. From germline, CDR1 is KGHSH and CDR2 LQKENI. Trimming took 6 bases from V and 10 from J, leaving 10 bases between them. The DNA of the CDR3 is TGTGCCAGCTCGACAGTAAACTCACCCCTCCACTTT. This gives the protein CASSTVNSPLHF.

The chain uses TRBV27 and TRBJ2-3; D not certain. With 4 bases removed from V and 4 bases from J, the gap between germline ends came to 12 bases. CDR1 is MNHEY, CDR2 SMNVEV, per germline (reference sequence). The CDR3 spans 14 residues. This CDR3 reads CASSSFPTSDTQYF. In DNA, the CDR3 is TGTGCCAGCAGTTCCTTTCCGACATCAGATACGCAGTATTTT.

This clone was counted once. The chain employs TRBV6-5 and TRBJ2-7; 7 nucleotides match TRBD2. Germline loops: CDR1 MNHEY, CDR2 SVGAGI. V lost 7 bases, J lost 0 bases, and 6 bases stayed unmatched. The CDR3 spans 14 residues. The CDR3 reads CASKAERGSYEQYF. The CDR3 DNA is TGTGCCAGCAAAGCCGAGCGGGGCTCCTACGAGCAGTACTTC.

The chain couples TRBV7-9 to TRBJ2-1, with TRBD2 identical over 7 bases. The CDR3 is 17 amino acids. V trimming: 0 bases; J trimming: 3 bases; junction bases outside the gene matches: 8. Germline CDR1 and CDR2: SEHNR and FQNEAQ (reference sequence). CDR3 sequence (DNA): TGTGCCAGCAGCTTAGCGCAGGCTAGCGGCAACTACAATGAGCAGTTCTTC. This sequence encodes CASSLAQASGNYNEQFF.

The chain links TRBV6-6 to TRBJ1-5, with TRBD1 matching 8 bases. V was clipped by 0 bases and J by 3 bases; unmatched bases: 4. The CDR3 sequence is 16 residues long. CDR1 and CDR2 from the germline V gene are MNHNY and SVGAGI (reference sequence). In DNA, the CDR3 is TGTGCCAGCAGTTACTCTGGACAGGGAGACAATCAGCCCCAGCATTTT. It yields the protein CASSYSGQGDNQPQHF.

The chain carries TRBV27 and TRBJ2-5; 15 nucleotides match TRBD2. The ends lost 6 bases at V and 5 bases at J; junction bases unmatched: 7. The CDR3 has 16 amino acids. CDR1 MNHEY and CDR2 SMNVEV come from the germline V gene (reference sequence). In nucleotides, the CDR3 is TGTGCCAGCAGCCCGGGACTAGCGGGAGGTAGGGAGACCCAGTACTTC. This codes for CASSPGLAGGRETQYF.

This rearrangement joins TRBV5-1 to TRBJ2-5; TRBD1 is a possible D gene (6 bases). V was pared by 1 base and J by 3 bases, with 13 bases between. Looked up from germline, CDR1 is SGHRS and CDR2 is YFSETQ. The CDR3 contains 15 residues. The DNA of the CDR3 is TGCGCCAGCAGCTTGTCGGACAGACCAGAAGAGACCCAGTACTTC. Encoded protein: CASSLSDRPEETQYF.

This clone was recorded many times. The J gene is TRBJ1-4, the V gene TRBV7-9; no clear D gene. With 5 bases removed from V and 12 bases from J, the gap between germline ends came to 13 bases. CDR1 SEHNR and CDR2 FQNEAQ come from the germline V gene (reference sequence). CDR3 length equals 12 residues. The CDR3 sequence is CASSPLRSQLFF. DNA of the CDR3: TGTGCCAGCAGCCCGTTGAGGAGTCAACTGTTTTTT.

V and J are TRBV6-5 and TRBJ1-6, with D unresolved. V was clipped by 7 bases and J by 9 bases, with 13 bases between them. Germline V gene data show CDR1 as MNHEY and CDR2 as SVGAGI. This CDR3 region has 13 residues. Here the CDR3 DNA reads TGTGCCAGCATTAGTACCGGCGGTTCACCCCTCCACTTT. Translation gives CASISTGGSPLHF.